These 21 T cell receptor beta chains were all obtained from the same sample, sequenced in a study of T cell changes during pregnancy in multiple sclerosis. TCRdb's copy holds only in-frame clones and misses some; the assay was immunoSEQ multiplex PCR. The sample lists about 100,000 clones, about 89% occurring once. This material consisted of peripheral blood, taken after pregnancy. The receptor set was obtained from a female donor with multiple sclerosis, enrolled in a pregnancy study.

This chain joins TRBV6-5 and TRBJ1-5, with a weak D call TRBD1 (6 bases). Trimming left V 2 bases short and J 5 bases short, with 16 bases between. The germline V gene encodes CDR1 MNHEY and CDR2 SVGAGI. CDR3 length equals 16 residues. CDR3 coding DNA: TGTGCCAGCAGTTACGGGTTTCCAGGGGTGGATCAGCCCCAGCATTTT. As protein: CASSYGFPGVDQPQHF.

This chain connects TRBV5-6 to TRBJ2-5; 7 bases match TRBD1. From germline, CDR1 is SGHDT and CDR2 YYEEEE. The junction had 9 bases not matched to a gene; V was cut back by 6 bases and J by 4 bases. The length of the CDR3 is 14 residues. CDR3 sequence reads: CASTPQGIRETQYF. The CDR3 coding sequence is TGTGCCAGCACCCCACAGGGGATAAGAGAGACCCAGTACTTC.

The rearrangement links TRBV7-9 to TRBJ2-7; D is perhaps TRBD1 (5 bases). The CDR3 sequence is 12 residues long. CDR1 and CDR2 from the germline V gene are SEHNR and FQNEAQ (reference sequence). V was cut by 5 bases and J by 5 bases, with 10 bases left in between. The CDR3 DNA reads TGTGCCAGCAGCAACCAGGGTAACGAGCAGTACTTC. Amino acid sequence: CASSNQGNEQYF.

This chain uses TRBV7-9 with TRBJ2-3, with D possibly being TRBD2 (5 bases). The CDR3 consists of 17 residues. V was pared by 2 bases and J by 0 bases, with 15 bases between. Germline assignment: CDR1 SEHNR and CDR2 FQNEAQ (reference sequence). Written as DNA, the CDR3 is TGTGCCAGCAGCTTAAAGGCGTGGGGAGTTAGCACAGATACGCAGTATTTT. Translating it yields CASSLKAWGVSTDTQYF.

The chain has TRBV10-3 and TRBJ1-2, with D tentatively TRBD1 (6 bases). The ends were cut back, 6 bases at V and 0 bases at J, with 14 bases in the middle. The CDR3 contains 15 residues. Germline CDR1 reads ENHRY; CDR2 reads SYGVKD. The CDR3 DNA follows: TGTGCCATCAGGGGAGGGGGAGCCACTAACTATGGCTACACCTTC. It is translated as CAIRGGGATNYGYTF.

The V call is TRBV18, the J call TRBJ1-6; 9 nucleotides agree with TRBD1. Germline CDR1 KGHSH, CDR2 LQKENI. This CDR3 spans 16 amino acids. The J segment lost 9 bases and the V segment lost 4 bases, leaving 10 bases of the junction unmatched. The CDR3 protein is CASSQGTGRLASPLHF. CDR3 in DNA: TGTGCCAGCTCACAGGGGACAGGGAGGCTAGCTTCACCCCTCCACTTT.

The chain uses TRBV7-9 and TRBJ2-3, with 7 nucleotides matching TRBD2. V lost 0 bases, J lost 4 bases, and 4 bases stayed unmatched. CDR1 is SEHNR, CDR2 FQNEAQ, per germline (reference sequence). The CDR3 is 15 amino acids. The chain's CDR3 is CASSLARAGADTQYF. The CDR3 DNA reads TGTGCCAGCAGCTTAGCGCGGGCGGGGGCAGATACGCAGTATTTT. Using reference TRBV7-9 and TRBJ2-3 for the parts outside the CDR3, the full variable domain is DTGVSQNPRHKITKRGQNVTFRCDPISEHNRLYWYRQTLGQGPEFLTYFQNEAQLEKSRLLSDRFSAERPKGSFSTLEIQRTEQGDSAMYLCASSLARAGADTQYFGPGTRLTVL.

The V and J genes are TRBV18 and TRBJ2-5; TRBD1 might be the D (5 bases). Trimming removed 3 bases at V and 5 bases at J, with 13 bases between. The CDR3 sequence is 14 residues long. Germline V CDR1 and CDR2: KGHSH, LQKENI. The CDR3 DNA follows: TGTGCCAGCTCACCCAAAGGGGTTTTCGAGACCCAGTACTTC. This translates into CASSPKGVFETQYF.

The chain uses TRBV5-1 and TRBJ2-5, with 11 bases fitting TRBD2. The CDR3 is 16 amino acids. Germline V gene lookup returns CDR1 SGHRS and CDR2 YFSETQ. J gave up 6 bases and V 4 bases, and 11 bases lay outside the gene matches. The CDR3 loop reads CASSPQLAGGAKTQYF. DNA for the CDR3: TGCGCCAGCAGCCCGCAGCTAGCGGGGGGCGCGAAGACCCAGTACTTC.

This clone has just one count. This rearrangement joins TRBV4-1 to TRBJ2-3; 10 bases align to TRBD2. CDR1 MGHRA and CDR2 YSYEKL come from the germline V gene. This CDR3 region has 16 residues. Unmatched junction bases numbered 9, after V lost 4 bases and J lost 5 bases. The CDR3 DNA reads TGCGCCAGCAGCCGAGCCCCTAGCGGGGGCGTAGATACGCAGTATTTT. Its translation: CASSRAPSGGVDTQYF.

This clone has only one observation. This chain joins TRBV10-1 and TRBJ1-1; maybe TRBD1 (5 bases). CDR3 length: 16 amino acids. Germline V gene sequence: CDR1 WNHNN, CDR2 SYGVQD (reference sequence). The ends were cut back, 5 bases at V and 5 bases at J, with 21 bases in the middle. CDR3 DNA: TGCGCCAGCAGTTTTTCCTGGGAGGAGGGGCGGACTGAAGCTTTCTTT. Translating it yields CASSFSWEEGRTEAFF.

In its sample, this clone was seen once. This rearrangement joins TRBV13 to TRBJ2-2; no reliable D call. Deletions cut 3 bases from V and 4 bases from J, with 9 bases between. The CDR3 consists of 14 residues. Germline CDR1 PRHDT, CDR2 FYEKMQ (reference sequence). The CDR3 nucleotides are TGTGCCAGCAGCTTGGTATCGGGCACCGGGGAGCTGTTTTTT. The encoded protein is CASSLVSGTGELFF. The full variable domain, completed using reference TRBV13 and TRBJ2-2, is AAGVIQSPRHLIKEKRETATLKCYPIPRHDTVYWYQQGPGQDPQFLISFYEKMQSDKGSIPDRFSAQQFSDYHSELNMSSLELGDSALYFCASSLVSGTGELFFGEGSRLTVL.

Written as DNA, the CDR3 is TGTGCCACCCGACGGCAGGGGGTTTCCAATGAGCAGTTCTTC. Protein product: CATRRQGVSNEQFF. V usage is TRBV6-5 and J usage is TRBJ2-1; 7 bases align to TRBD1. This CDR3 has 14 amino acids. Germline trimming cut 10 bases from V and 6 bases from J; bases unmatched to any gene: 12. Germline loops: CDR1 MNHEY, CDR2 SVGAGI.

V usage is TRBV6-4 and J usage is TRBJ2-3, with TRBD2 as a possible D gene (7 bases). The V gene's germline CDR1 is MRHNA and CDR2 SNTAGT. Trimming pared 2 bases from V and 0 bases from J, leaving 9 bases between. The CDR3 spans 15 residues. The CDR3 nucleotides are TGTGCCAGCAGTGACGGGGGGGCTAGCACAGATACGCAGTATTTT. It is translated as CASSDGGASTDTQYF.

V gene TRBV27 combines with J gene TRBJ2-3, with 8 bases that match TRBD2. The CDR3 sequence is 14 residues long. Germline V CDR1 and CDR2: MNHEY, SMNVEV (reference sequence). V gave up 7 bases and J gave up 4 bases; unmatched junction bases: 7. The CDR3 sequence is CASKRAGDPDTQYF. CDR3 nucleotides: TGTGCCAGCAAGCGAGCGGGGGATCCAGATACGCAGTATTTT.

The chain is built from TRBV25-1 and TRBJ1-2; maybe TRBD1 (6 bases). The CDR3 covers 14 residues. The V and J ends lost 5 bases and 3 bases respectively, with 13 bases between them. Germline V gives CDR1 MGHDK, CDR2 SYGVNS. The CDR3 sequence: CASSPSTGDYGYTF. The DNA of the CDR3 is TGTGCCAGCAGTCCTTCGACAGGTGACTATGGCTACACCTTC.

The rearrangement joins TRBV6-5 to TRBJ1-1, with D perhaps matching TRBD1 (5 bases). Trimming pared 6 bases from V and 4 bases from J, leaving 15 bases between. The CDR3 totals 14 residues. The germline V gene encodes CDR1 MNHEY and CDR2 SVGAGI. CDR3: CASREGGGGTEAFF. Here the CDR3 DNA reads TGTGCCAGCAGGGAGGGTGGGGGTGGCACTGAAGCTTTCTTT.

The chain has TRBV9 and TRBJ2-2; the D is unclear. The CDR3 contains 14 residues. Trimming pared 0 bases from V and 7 bases from J, leaving 10 bases between. Germline CDR1 reads SGDLS; CDR2 reads YYNGEE. CDR3 sequence reads: CASSVGISGGELFF. The CDR3 bases are TGTGCCAGCAGCGTAGGAATTAGTGGCGGGGAGCTGTTTTTT.

The chain uses TRBV27 and TRBJ2-2; D is unclear. The V gene lost 2 bases and the J gene lost 2 bases, with 15 bases spanning the gap. CDR1 is MNHEY and CDR2 is SMNVEV in the germline V gene (reference sequence). There are 17 residues in the CDR3. CDR3 nucleotide sequence: TGTGCCAGCAGTTTAAGTCCCGAGCGCGTAAACACCGGGGAGCTGTTTTTT. It codes for CASSLSPERVNTGELFF.

As concerns this clone: No conserved phenylalanine or tryptophan ends this CDR3, so it is likely a read error. No DNA is shown, since the ends of the CDR3 on it are uncertain; the CDR3 is the one TCRdb lists. This chain links TRBV6-5 with TRBJ1-2. In germline, CDR1 is MNHEY, CDR2 SVGAGI. The CDR3 spans 12 amino acids, including both terminal residues. The CDR3 sequence is CASSYSGGGILV.

V usage is TRBV2 and J usage is TRBJ1-1; D call uncertain. V gave up 6 bases and J gave up 2 bases, with 13 bases separating them. This CDR3 contains 14 residues. CDR1 SNHLY and CDR2 FYNNEI come from the germline V gene. The DNA for the CDR3 is TGTGCCAGCAGGGGCCTACAATTTAACACTGAAGCTTTCTTT. It specifies CASRGLQFNTEAFF.